This is a list of T cell receptor beta chains from one sample in a study of shared clonotypes between healthy human individuals. Some clones are missing from TCRdb's copy, which holds only in-frame ones; the method was immunoSEQ multiplex PCR. The sample lists about 1 million clones; approximately 68% were seen once. Sequencing input: memory CD4+ T cells sorted from blood. The receptors stem from a man between 18 and 35 years old in good health. CDR3s include the opening cysteine and the closing phenylalanine or tryptophan. D genes are given only for firm matches. The size of a clone is reported for some rows only, either as once, few or many, or as a class for expanded clones.

v_call: TRBV6-5; j_call: TRBJ2-5; clone_size: .; d_call: .; cdr3_aa: CASGDTQETQYF; cdr3_nt: TGTGCCAGCGGGGATACGCAAGAGACCCAGTACTTC
v_call: TRBV19; j_call: TRBJ1-5; clone_size: few; d_call: .; cdr3_aa: CASSTNYRTDQPQHF; cdr3_nt: TGTGCCAGTAGTACAAATTACCGGACGGATCAGCCCCAGCATTTT
v_call: TRBV5-1; j_call: TRBJ2-2; clone_size: .; d_call: .; cdr3_aa: CASSLELGDTGELFF; cdr3_nt: TGCGCCAGCAGCTTGGAATTAGGGGACACCGGGGAGCTGTTTTTT
v_call: TRBV5-6; j_call: TRBJ2-5; clone_size: .; d_call: TRBD1; cdr3_aa: CASSMGQLMFQETQYF; cdr3_nt: TGTGCCAGCAGCATGGGACAGTTAATGTTCCAAGAGACCCAGTACTTC
v_call: TRBV30; j_call: TRBJ2-3; clone_size: .; d_call: .; cdr3_aa: CAWSVSVGNTQYF; cdr3_nt: TGTGCCTGGAGTGTATCAGTGGGAAATACGCAGTATTTT
v_call: TRBV11-3; j_call: TRBJ2-3; clone_size: .; d_call: TRBD2; cdr3_aa: CASMAGRGGVTDTQYF; cdr3_nt: TGTGCCAGCATGGCGGGACGCGGGGGTGTTACAGATACGCAGTATTTT
v_call: TRBV5-4; j_call: TRBJ2-3; clone_size: .; d_call: .; cdr3_aa: CASSLEGRSDTQYF; cdr3_nt: TGTGCCAGCAGCTTGGAGGGCAGGTCAGATACGCAGTATTTT
v_call: TRBV6-6; j_call: TRBJ2-2; clone_size: .; d_call: .; cdr3_aa: CASRPRQDTGELFF; cdr3_nt: TGTGCCAGCAGACCTCGACAGGACACCGGGGAGCTGTTTTTT
v_call: TRBV5-1; j_call: TRBJ2-7; clone_size: .; d_call: .; cdr3_aa: CASSLPPSYEQYF; cdr3_nt: TGCGCCAGCAGCTTGCCGCCCTCCTACGAGCAGTACTTC
v_call: TRBV7-2; j_call: TRBJ1-3; clone_size: once; d_call: .; cdr3_aa: CASRLTSSGNTIYF; cdr3_nt: TGTGCCAGCCGCCTTACGAGCTCTGGAAACACCATATATTTT
v_call: TRBV5-4; j_call: TRBJ2-2; clone_size: .; d_call: TRBD2; cdr3_aa: CASSLGGLAGGPAGELFF; cdr3_nt: TGTGCCAGCAGCTTAGGGGGACTAGCGGGAGGGCCGGCCGGGGAGCTGTTTTTT
v_call: TRBV18; j_call: TRBJ1-6; clone_size: .; d_call: TRBD1; cdr3_aa: CASSPLPPTGDSPLHF; cdr3_nt: TGTGCCAGCTCACCACTCCCCCCTACAGGGGATTCACCCCTCCACTTT
v_call: TRBV15; j_call: TRBJ1-1; clone_size: .; d_call: .; cdr3_aa: CATSRDFTAEAFF; cdr3_nt: TGTGCCACCAGCAGAGATTTTACCGCTGAAGCTTTCTTT
v_call: TRBV6-1; j_call: TRBJ1-4; clone_size: .; d_call: .; cdr3_aa: CASTTNEKLFF; cdr3_nt: TGTGCCAGCACGACTAATGAAAAACTGTTTTTT
v_call: TRBV6-1; j_call: TRBJ2-4; clone_size: .; d_call: .; cdr3_aa: CASPRGLAKNIQYF; cdr3_nt: TGTGCCAGCCCCCGGGGACTAGCCAAAAACATTCAGTACTTC